This entry lists 2 T cell receptor beta chains sequenced from one sample in a study of blood T cells in healthy people across ages. A second PCR of roughly 7 to 11 cycles used a sample-barcoded 5' primer and a J-beta primer mix. TCRdb ran MiXCR on the 5' RACE reads and lists one entry per CDR3 protein. This sample carries fewer than 750,000 distinct CDR3 sequences, roughly 43% of them seen once, and the ten largest clones take about 26%. The sample taken for sequencing was blood. The source is a man older than 75 in good health.

The chain has TRBV7-2 and TRBJ2-7; TRBD2 matches 7 bases. The V and J ends lost 1 base and 1 base, in that order; junction bases with no gene match: 4. CDR3 length: 15 amino acids. From germline, CDR1 is SGHTA and CDR2 FQGNSA. The DNA for the CDR3 is TGTGCCAGCAGCTTAGGGGGGGGGTGGTCCTACGAGCAGTACTTC. Translation gives CASSLGGGWSYEQYF.

This sequence joins TRBV3-1 and TRBJ2-3; a weak D match, TRBD2 (6 bases). CDR3 length: 16 amino acids. Germline V gene data show CDR1 as LGHDT and CDR2 as YNNKEL (reference sequence). V shed 0 bases and J shed 1 base, with 11 bases lying between them. This CDR3 is CASSQDTTGGTDTQYF. CDR3 DNA sequence: TGTGCCAGCAGCCAAGATACGACGGGGGGCACAGATACGCAGTATTTT.